The 30 T cell receptor beta chains below were found in one sample sequenced in a study of blood T cell repertoires in COVID-19. Profiled with immunoSEQ multiplex PCR; TCRdb holds only in-frame clones, not every one. The repertoire includes a few hundred thousand clones, 65% to 85% of them detected once, and less than 20% sits in the top ten. The sequencing input was peripheral blood. All receptors derive from a person aged 70 to 85 with COVID-19, enrolled during active disease.

CDR3 region: CASSSIDRVGGYTF. The CDR3 coding sequence is TGCGCCAGCAGCTCGATAGACAGGGTCGGCGGCTACACCTTC. The chain has TRBV5-1 and TRBJ1-2, with 7 nucleotides matching TRBD1. Trimming took 3 bases from V and 8 from J; bases not matched to a gene: 10. The CDR3 covers 14 residues. Per germline, CDR1 SGHRS and CDR2 YFSETQ.

The chain employs TRBV6-5 and TRBJ2-2; D is perhaps TRBD2 (5 bases). Per germline, CDR1 MNHEY and CDR2 SVGAGI. Trimming cost V 2 bases and J 10 bases, with 11 bases left between them. This CDR3 region has 13 residues. The CDR3 loop reads CASSYPGLEELFF. CDR3 coding DNA: TGTGCCAGCAGTTACCCCGGACTTGAGGAGCTGTTTTTT.

As to this clone: The sample holds other DNA sequences that translate to the same CDR3. V gene TRBV5-1 combines with J gene TRBJ1-1; D is perhaps TRBD1 (5 bases). Deletions cut 3 bases from V and 1 base from J, with 7 bases between. The CDR3 length is 13 residues. Per germline, CDR1 SGHRS and CDR2 YFSETQ. CDR3 residues: CASSSTANTEAFF. In DNA form, the CDR3 reads TGCGCCAGCAGCTCGACAGCGAACACTGAAGCTTTCTTT.

The chain employs TRBV6-5 and TRBJ1-1; TRBD1 is a possible D gene (5 bases). The V and J ends lost 2 bases and 2 bases respectively, with 9 bases between them. CDR1 MNHEY and CDR2 SVGAGI come from the germline V gene. This CDR3 region has 14 residues. The chain's CDR3 is CASSYGGDNTEAFF. The CDR3 DNA follows: TGTGCCAGCAGTTACGGGGGGGATAACACTGAAGCTTTCTTT.

V is TRBV29-1 and J is TRBJ2-7; 7 bases are shared with TRBD2. Per germline, CDR1 SQVTM and CDR2 ANQGSEA. This CDR3 contains 14 residues. V lost 5 bases and J lost 6; bases outside the gene matches: 13. The CDR3 protein is CSVTSWGTGGEQYF. In DNA, the CDR3 is TGCAGCGTTACATCTTGGGGGACGGGAGGCGAGCAGTACTTC.

V is TRBV4-3 and J is TRBJ1-4; D possibly corresponds to TRBD1 (5 bases). With 4 bases removed from V and 4 bases from J, the gap between germline ends came to 16 bases. CDR1 is LGHNA and CDR2 is YSLEER in the germline V gene. The length of the CDR3 is 16 residues. CDR3 loop: CASSPHGGSDNEKLFF. The CDR3 DNA reads TGCGCCAGCAGCCCCCACGGGGGGTCCGATAATGAAAAACTGTTTTTT.

V gene TRBV9 combines with J gene TRBJ2-7; D unclear. The V gene's germline CDR1 is SGDLS and CDR2 YYNGEE. The ends were cut back, 0 bases at V and 6 bases at J, with 16 bases in the middle. The CDR3 totals 15 residues. The CDR3 bases are TGTGCCAGCAGCGTAGTCTCCAATCCATCTAGCGAGCAGTACTTC. It encodes CASSVVSNPSSEQYF.

This chain links TRBV6-4 with TRBJ2-2, with unresolved D. The CDR3 is 14 amino acids. Per germline, CDR1 MRHNA and CDR2 SNTAGT. The V end lost 3 bases, the J end lost 1 base, and 6 bases lay between the germline ends. CDR3 sequence (DNA): TGTGCCAGCAGTGATCAGGTGAACACCGGGGAGCTGTTTTTT. Translating it yields CASSDQVNTGELFF.

Written as DNA, the CDR3 is TGTGCCAGCAGCTCCCCTAGAGTGGGGAGCTCCTACAATGAGCAGTTCTTC. Amino acids: CASSSPRVGSSYNEQFF. The V gene is TRBV9, the J gene TRBJ2-1, with D maybe TRBD2 (5 bases). The CDR3 has 17 amino acids. V was cut by 4 bases and J by 0 bases, with 17 bases left in between. Looked up from germline, CDR1 is SGDLS and CDR2 is YYNGEE.

V and J are TRBV5-1 and TRBJ2-1, with 8 bases identical to TRBD2. Germline values: CDR1 SGHRS, CDR2 YFSETQ. Trimming cost V 2 bases and J 4 bases; bases outside gene matches: 5. This CDR3 is built from 15 residues. CDR3 DNA sequence: TGCGCCAGCAGCTTAAGCGGGAGCGGTTACAATGAGCAGTTCTTC. This codes for CASSLSGSGYNEQFF. Drawing the rest from reference TRBV5-1 and TRBJ2-1, the complete variable domain is KAGVTQTPRYLIKTRGQQVTLSCSPISGHRSVSWYQQTPGQGLQFLFEYFSETQRNKGNFPGRFSGRQFSNSRSEMNVSTLELGDSALYLCASSLSGSGYNEQFFGPGTRLTVL.

The J gene is TRBJ2-3, the V gene TRBV19, with TRBD2 identical over 8 bases. V dropped 3 bases and J dropped 2; count of bases not matched to a gene: 4. The CDR3 runs 15 residues. The germline gives CDR1 LNHDA, CDR2 SQIVND (reference sequence). CDR3: CASSIRSGDTDTQYF. The CDR3 DNA is TGTGCCAGTAGTATCCGTAGCGGGGACACAGATACGCAGTATTTT.

This chain joins TRBV6-5 and TRBJ1-3; 7 bases match TRBD1. The CDR3 length is 14 residues. Germline CDR1 MNHEY, CDR2 SVGAGI. With V trimmed by 5 bases and J by 3 bases, 4 bases remained unmatched. The CDR3 sequence is CASSPQGLGNTIYF. As DNA, the CDR3 is TGTGCCAGCAGTCCACAGGGGCTTGGAAACACCATATATTTT.

The V gene is TRBV6-4, the J gene TRBJ2-1; 7 nucleotides agree with TRBD1. The CDR3 spans 14 residues. The trim removed 0 bases at V and 7 bases at J, leaving 3 bases unmatched. Germline CDR1 MRHNA, CDR2 SNTAGT. The CDR3 sequence: CASSDSTDRNEQFF. In DNA form, the CDR3 reads TGTGCCAGCAGTGACTCTACGGACAGGAATGAGCAGTTCTTC.

The rearrangement uses TRBV7-8 and TRBJ2-7; D is perhaps TRBD1 (6 bases). Trimming removed 8 bases at V and 4 bases at J, with 24 bases between. Looked up from germline, CDR1 is SGHVS and CDR2 is FQNEAQ. The CDR3 runs to 16 residues. The CDR3 DNA sequence: TGTGCCAGCTCGGCTTACAGGGTTCCAACAGGATACGAGCAGTACTTC. It specifies CASSAYRVPTGYEQYF.

This clone showed up just once. V and J are TRBV19 and TRBJ1-3; D call uncertain. Trimming took off 3 bases at V and 4 bases at J, with 10 bases between the two ends. CDR1 and CDR2 from the germline V gene are LNHDA and SQIVND (reference sequence). CDR3 size: 14 residues. CDR3 nucleotide sequence: TGTGCCAGTAGTATTGCAGATCAAGGAAACACCATATATTTT. Protein product: CASSIADQGNTIYF.

The chain couples TRBV5-8 to TRBJ2-7; 10 bases are shared with TRBD1. Germline loops: CDR1 SGHTS, CDR2 YDEGEE. This CDR3 has 15 residues. The junction had 8 bases not matched to a gene; V was cut back by 5 bases and J by 3 bases. The CDR3: CASSLDRGLRYEQYF. The CDR3 coding sequence is TGTGCCAGCAGTCTAGACAGGGGGCTTCGCTACGAGCAGTACTTC.

The chain uses TRBV19 and TRBJ1-5; D remains ambiguous. Trimming took 5 bases from V and 0 from J, leaving 11 bases between them. The CDR3 has 15 amino acids. Germline CDR1 and CDR2: LNHDA and SQIVND (reference sequence). CDR3 sequence reads: CASSPRLYSNQPQHF. DNA of the CDR3: TGTGCCAGTAGTCCTAGACTGTATAGCAATCAGCCCCAGCATTTT.

The chain carries TRBV19 and TRBJ1-6, with D unresolved. CDR1 and CDR2 (germline): LNHDA, SQIVND (reference sequence). This CDR3 has 14 residues. V lost 5 bases and J lost 8, with 13 bases in between. CDR3 DNA: TGTGCCAGTAGTTGGGCAGCTACAGATTCACCCCTCCACTTT. Amino acids: CASSWAATDSPLHF.

The genes are TRBV29-1 and TRBJ2-1; 7 bases are shared with TRBD2. Trimming removed 7 bases from V and 12 bases from J; junction bases left unmatched: 9. Per the germline V gene, CDR1 is SQVTM and CDR2 is ANQGSEA. There are 11 residues in the CDR3. The CDR3 sequence: CSGRSGVWQFF. CDR3 sequence (DNA): TGCAGCGGGAGAAGCGGGGTTTGGCAGTTCTTC.

Notes on this clone: This specimen includes other DNA sequences encoding the same CDR3. J is TRBJ1-1 and V is TRBV7-9; 8 bases match TRBD1. This CDR3 is built from 16 residues. CDR1 is SEHNR, CDR2 FQNEAQ, per germline (reference sequence). V lost 1 base and J lost 2; bases outside the gene matches: 6. CDR3 DNA: TGTGCCAGCAGCTTAGACCCAGGACAGGGAAACACTGAAGCTTTCTTT. This codes for CASSLDPGQGNTEAFF.

The rearrangement joins TRBV7-3 to TRBJ2-2, with D possibly being TRBD1 (6 bases). Germline CDR1 and CDR2: SGHTA and FQGTGA. The CDR3 consists of 13 residues. V was shortened by 4 bases and J by 7 bases, with 10 bases between the two germline ends. Here the CDR3 reads CASSSPGVGELFF. The DNA for the CDR3 is TGTGCCAGCAGCTCTCCAGGGGTCGGGGAGCTGTTTTTT.

This chain joins TRBV7-2 and TRBJ1-2; the D is unclear. Germline assignment: CDR1 SGHTA and CDR2 FQGNSA. The length of the CDR3 is 15 residues. V lost 5 bases, J lost 3 bases, and 16 bases lay in between. DNA of the CDR3: TGTGCCAGCAGCCTCTCTCCCGTGGAGGACTATGGCTACACCTTC. It encodes CASSLSPVEDYGYTF.

The chain links TRBV6-5 to TRBJ1-2; TRBD1 matches 9 bases. The junction had 8 bases not matched to a gene; V was cut back by 5 bases and J by 7 bases. This CDR3 contains 14 residues. Per germline, CDR1 MNHEY and CDR2 SVGAGI. As DNA, the CDR3 is TGTGCCAGCAGTACCGGGACAGGGATTAGTGGCTACACCTTC. Protein: CASSTGTGISGYTF.

This clone came up once. This chain joins TRBV2 and TRBJ2-7; perhaps TRBD2 as D (6 bases). From germline, CDR1 is SNHLY and CDR2 FYNNEI. V lost 4 bases and J 2 bases, leaving 21 bases between the germline ends. The length of the CDR3 is 17 residues. CDR3 region: CASSGPGLGRVTYEQYF. DNA for the CDR3: TGTGCCAGCAGTGGACCGGGACTTGGCAGAGTCACCTACGAGCAGTACTTC.

This clone was picked up a small number of times. The V call is TRBV7-2, the J call TRBJ2-7, with 9 bases that match TRBD2. This CDR3 has 18 residues. Trimming removed 5 bases from V and 4 bases from J; junction bases left unmatched: 18. The germline V gene encodes CDR1 SGHTA and CDR2 FQGNSA. The CDR3 DNA follows: TGTGCCAGCAGCACGCGCGGGGGGCCTAGCGGGAACAAATACGAGCAGTACTTC. Translated: CASSTRGGPSGNKYEQYF. Together with reference TRBV7-2 and TRBJ2-7, the CDR3 gives the full variable domain: GAGVSQSPSNKVTEKGKDVELRCDPISGHTALYWYRQSLGQGLEFLIYFQGNSAPDKSGLPSDRFSAERTGGSVSTLTIQRTQQEDSAVYLCASSTRGGPSGNKYEQYFGPGTRLTVT.

The chain couples TRBV3-1 (or the pseudogene TRBV3-2) to TRBJ1-4, with D possibly TRBD1 on 5 matching bases. This CDR3 has 16 residues. Trimming cost V 0 bases and J 5 bases, with 13 bases left between them. Germline V gene sequence: CDR1 LGHDT, CDR2 YNNKEL (reference sequence). For the CDR3, the DNA is TGTGCCAGCAGCCAAGATCATGGGACTGGGAATGAAAAACTGTTTTTT. Residues: CASSQDHGTGNEKLFF.

A remark on this clone: A much larger clonotype is one base distant, so this may be a read error. This same CDR3 is encoded by further DNA sequences in the sample. The rearrangement uses TRBV7-2 and TRBJ2-7; 9 bases are a match to TRBD1. This CDR3 contains 14 residues. The germline V gene encodes CDR1 SGHTA and CDR2 FQGNSA. V shed 3 bases, J shed 4 bases, and the junction held 4 bases outside the gene matches. CDR3 sequence (DNA): TGTGCCAGCAGCTTGGGGACAGGGACGTACGAGCAGTACTTC. Amino acids: CASSLGTGTYEQYF.

This clone was detected only a few times. The V gene is TRBV19, the J gene TRBJ1-4; no firm D call. The CDR3 consists of 15 residues. The V end lost 4 bases, the J end lost 3 bases, and 12 bases lay between the germline ends. CDR1 is LNHDA, CDR2 SQIVND, per germline (reference sequence). The CDR3: CASSKARIANEKLFF. CDR3 coding DNA: TGTGCCAGTAGTAAAGCGAGAATCGCTAATGAAAAACTGTTTTTT.

The gene calls are TRBV28 and TRBJ1-2, with a possible D match to TRBD1 (6 bases). CDR3 length equals 14 residues. CDR1 and CDR2 (germline): MDHEN, SYDVKM. V gave up 1 base and J gave up 6 bases, with 12 bases separating them. CDR3 residues: CASSLLQQGHGYTF. CDR3 in DNA: TGTGCCAGCAGTTTATTACAACAGGGCCATGGCTACACCTTC.

The chain couples TRBV5-6 to TRBJ1-2; no clear D gene. Germline-derived CDR1 and CDR2 are SGHDT and YYEEEE. The CDR3 consists of 12 residues. With 1 base removed from V and 8 bases from J, the gap between germline ends came to 9 bases. Here the CDR3 DNA reads TGTGCCAGCAGCTTGCCCTTTTTGGGCTACACCTTC. This translates into CASSLPFLGYTF.